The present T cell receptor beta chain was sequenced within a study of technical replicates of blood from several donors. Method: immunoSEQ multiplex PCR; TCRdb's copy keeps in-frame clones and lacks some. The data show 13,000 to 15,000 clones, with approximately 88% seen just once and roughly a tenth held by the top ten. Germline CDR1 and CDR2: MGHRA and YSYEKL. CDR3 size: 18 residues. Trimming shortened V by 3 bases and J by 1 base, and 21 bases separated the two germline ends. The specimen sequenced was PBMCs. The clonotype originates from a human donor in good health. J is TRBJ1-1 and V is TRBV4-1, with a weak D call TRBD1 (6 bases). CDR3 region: CASSQPHGGAAGNTEAFF. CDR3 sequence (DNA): TGCGCCAGCAGCCAGCCACATGGGGGCGCGGCCGGGAACACTGAAGCTTTCTTT.